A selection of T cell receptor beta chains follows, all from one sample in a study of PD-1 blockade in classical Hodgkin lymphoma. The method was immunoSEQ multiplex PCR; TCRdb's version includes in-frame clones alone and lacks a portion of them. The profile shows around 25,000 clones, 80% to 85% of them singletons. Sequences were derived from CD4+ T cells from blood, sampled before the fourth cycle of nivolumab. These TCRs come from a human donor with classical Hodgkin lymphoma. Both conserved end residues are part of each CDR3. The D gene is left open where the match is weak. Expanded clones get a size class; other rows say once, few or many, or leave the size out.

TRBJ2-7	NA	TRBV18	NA	CASSPTGPVAYEQYF	TGTGCCAGCTCACCAACGGGACCTGTTGCCTACGAGCAGTACTTC
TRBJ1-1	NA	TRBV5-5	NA	CASSHTSSTDSNTEAFF	TGTGCCAGCAGCCACACCTCGTCGACGGATTCAAACACTGAAGCTTTCTTT
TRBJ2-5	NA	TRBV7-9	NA	CASSLVPAVETQYF	TGTGCCAGCAGCTTAGTCCCAGCCGTGGAGACCCAGTACTTC
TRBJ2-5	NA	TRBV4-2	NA	CASSQVGGAVETQYF	TGTGCCAGCAGCCAAGTGGGGGGGGCAGTAGAGACCCAGTACTTC
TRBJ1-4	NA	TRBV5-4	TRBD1	CASSLGGTVGNEKLFF	TGTGCCAGCAGCTTGGGCGGGACAGTGGGTAATGAAAAACTGTTTTTT
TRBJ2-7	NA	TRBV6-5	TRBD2	CASSFDSGGLYEQYF	TGTGCCAGCAGTTTTGATAGCGGGGGGCTTTACGAGCAGTACTTC
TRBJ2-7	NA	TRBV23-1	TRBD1	CASSQSGQGADEQYF	TGCGCCAGCAGTCAATCGGGACAGGGGGCTGACGAGCAGTACTTC
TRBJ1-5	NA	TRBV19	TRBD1	CASSMRQGWNQPQHF	TGTGCCAGTAGTATGAGACAGGGTTGGAATCAGCCCCAGCATTTT
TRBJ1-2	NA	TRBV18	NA	CASSPGLDDGYTF	TGTGCCAGCTCACCCGGACTTGACGATGGCTACACCTTC
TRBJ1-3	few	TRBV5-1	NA	CASSLIPGLSGNTIYF	TGCGCCAGCAGCCTTATTCCGGGCCTCTCTGGAAACACCATATATTTT
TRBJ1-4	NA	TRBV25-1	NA	CASRVSGGEKLFF	TGTGCCAGCAGGGTGTCGGGGGGGGAAAAACTGTTTTTT
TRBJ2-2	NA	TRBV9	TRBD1	CASSARDSRSGELFF	TGTGCCAGCAGCGCCCGGGACAGTCGTTCCGGGGAGCTGTTTTTT
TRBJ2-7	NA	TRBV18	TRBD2	CASSPGTTHEQYF	TGTGCCAGCTCACCCGGGACTACGCACGAGCAGTACTTC
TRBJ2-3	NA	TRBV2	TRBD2	CASSRTSGGARTDTQYF	TGTGCCAGCAGTCGGACTAGCGGGGGGGCTAGGACAGATACGCAGTATTTT
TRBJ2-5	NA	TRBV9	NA	CASSARGETQYF	TGTGCCAGCAGCGCCCGAGGGGAGACCCAGTACTTC
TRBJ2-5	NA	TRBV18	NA	CASSPPSAEETQYF	TGTGCCAGCTCACCACCGTCGGCAGAAGAAACCCAGTACTTC
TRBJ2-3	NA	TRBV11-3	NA	CASSLDRDTQYF	TGTGCCAGCAGCTTAGATCGGGATACGCAGTATTTT
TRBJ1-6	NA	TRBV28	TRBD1	CASTGAGGAYNSPLHF	TGTGCCAGCACAGGGGCAGGGGGTGCGTATAATTCACCCCTCCACTTT
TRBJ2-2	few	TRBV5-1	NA	CASSLGHSNTGELFF	TGCGCCAGCAGCTTGGGACACTCGAACACCGGGGAGCTGTTTTTT
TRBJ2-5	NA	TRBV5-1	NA	CASSNQETQYF	TGCGCCAGCAGCAACCAAGAGACCCAGTACTTC
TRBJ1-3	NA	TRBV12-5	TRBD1	CASGAGTGGDTIYF	TGTGCTAGTGGTGCCGGGACAGGGGGAGACACCATATATTTT
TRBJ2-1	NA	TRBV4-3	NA	CASSQDPTGTSYNEQFF	TGCGCCAGCAGCCAAGATCCAACGGGGACCTCCTACAATGAGCAGTTCTTC
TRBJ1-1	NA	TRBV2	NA	CASSPGPLNTEAFF	TGTGCCAGCAGTCCGGGACCTCTGAACACTGAAGCTTTCTTT
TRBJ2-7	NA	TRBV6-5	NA	CASSSHQVGEQYF	TGTGCCAGCAGTTCCCATCAGGTCGGAGAGCAGTACTTC
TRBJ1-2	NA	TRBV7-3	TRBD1	CASSLTHTGAGYTF	TGTGCCAGCAGCTTGACTCATACAGGGGCTGGCTACACCTTC
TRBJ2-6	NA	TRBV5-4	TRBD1	CASSLETGGGGANVLTF	TGTGCCAGCAGCTTGGAGACAGGGGGCGGTGGGGCCAACGTCCTGACTTTC
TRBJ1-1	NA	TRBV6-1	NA	CASSEGLRHNVEAFF	TGTGCCAGCAGTGAAGGACTTAGACACAATGTTGAAGCTTTCTTT
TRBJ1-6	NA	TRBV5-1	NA	CASSTVGLPPLHF	TGCGCCAGCAGCACCGTAGGGCTACCACCCCTCCACTTT
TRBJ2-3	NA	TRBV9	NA	CASSAGTDTQYF	TGTGCCAGCAGCGCCGGTACAGATACGCAGTATTTT
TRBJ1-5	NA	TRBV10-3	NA	CAISIGPDSNQPQHF	TGTGCCATCAGTATCGGTCCGGATAGCAATCAGCCCCAGCATTTT
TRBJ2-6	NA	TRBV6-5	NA	CASSSTIGANVLTF	TGTGCCAGCAGTTCTACGATTGGGGCCAACGTCCTGACTTTC
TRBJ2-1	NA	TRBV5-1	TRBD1	CASSRTGGEYNEQFF	TGCGCCAGCAGCCGGACAGGGGGTGAATACAATGAGCAGTTCTTC
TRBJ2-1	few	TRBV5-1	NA	CASSSGYNEQFF	TGCGCCAGCAGCTCCGGCTACAATGAGCAGTTCTTC
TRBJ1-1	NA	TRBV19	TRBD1	CASDRAPMNTEAFF	TGTGCCTCGGACAGGGCGCCCATGAACACTGAAGCTTTCTTT
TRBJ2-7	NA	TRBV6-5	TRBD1	CASSFRDRGYEQYF	TGTGCCAGCAGTTTCCGGGACAGGGGCTACGAGCAGTACTTC
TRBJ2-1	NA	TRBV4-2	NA	CASSQSGLLVEQFF	TGTGCCAGCAGCCAAAGCGGACTTTTGGTTGAGCAGTTCTTC
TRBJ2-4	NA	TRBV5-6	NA	CASSAGGNIQYF	TGTGCCAGCAGCGCCGGCGGGAACATTCAGTACTTC
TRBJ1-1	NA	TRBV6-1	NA	CASSEEQPLGFEAFF	TGTGCCAGCAGTGAGGAGCAGCCCCTTGGGTTTGAAGCTTTCTTT
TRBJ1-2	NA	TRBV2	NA	CASRGDGYNYGYTF	TGTGCCAGCAGGGGAGACGGATATAACTATGGCTACACCTTC
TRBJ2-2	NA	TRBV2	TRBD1	CASTIQGAADTGELFF	TGTGCCAGCACTATACAGGGGGCGGCCGACACCGGGGAGCTGTTTTTT
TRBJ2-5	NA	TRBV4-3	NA	CASSQSFGLGTQYF	TGCGCCAGCAGCCAAAGTTTCGGGTTGGGGACCCAGTACTTC
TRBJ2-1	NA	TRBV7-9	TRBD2	CASSLVGGGPYNEQFF	TGTGCCAGCAGCTTAGTGGGCGGGGGGCCCTACAATGAGCAGTTCTTC
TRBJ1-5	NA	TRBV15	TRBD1	CATSRSNQGALSNQPQHF	TGTGCCACCAGCAGATCAAATCAGGGGGCGCTTAGCAATCAGCCCCAGCATTTT
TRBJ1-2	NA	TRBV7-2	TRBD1	CASSANRGGSYGYTF	TGTGCCAGCAGCGCAAACAGGGGGGGATCCTATGGCTACACCTTC
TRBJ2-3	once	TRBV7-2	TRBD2	CASSLHGLAGGPRSDTQYF	TGTGCCAGCAGCCTCCACGGACTAGCGGGGGGGCCGCGGTCAGATACGCAGTATTTT
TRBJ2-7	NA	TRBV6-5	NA	CASSQQGGVHEQYF	TGTGCCAGCAGTCAACAGGGGGGGGTCCACGAGCAGTACTTC
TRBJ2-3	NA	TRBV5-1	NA	CASAVTGDPGDTQYF	TGCGCCAGCGCCGTGACGGGGGACCCCGGAGATACGCAGTATTTT
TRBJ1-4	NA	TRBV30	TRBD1	CAWNTGGKLFF	TGTGCCTGGAATACAGGGGGGAAACTGTTTTTT
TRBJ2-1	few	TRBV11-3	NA	CASSLGPVSSYNEQFF	TGTGCCAGCAGCTTAGGTCCGGTGAGCTCCTACAATGAGCAGTTCTTC
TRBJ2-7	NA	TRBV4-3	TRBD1	CASSQDSPVGDRGPTPPYEQYF	TGCGCCAGCAGCCAAGATTCTCCGGTGGGGGACAGGGGGCCGACACCCCCCTACGAGCAGTACTTC
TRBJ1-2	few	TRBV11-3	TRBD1	CASSPMDRAYGYTF	TGTGCCAGCAGCCCTATGGACAGGGCCTATGGCTACACCTTC
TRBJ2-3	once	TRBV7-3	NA	CASSPSGPATDTQYF	TGTGCCAGCAGCCCCAGCGGCCCGGCCACTGATACGCAGTATTTT
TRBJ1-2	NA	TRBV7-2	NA	CASSLATRGGGYTF	TGTGCCAGCAGCTTAGCGACAAGGGGAGGAGGCTACACCTTC
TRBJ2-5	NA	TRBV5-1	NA	CASSLWPGDPGETQYF	TGCGCCAGCAGCTTGTGGCCGGGGGACCCGGGTGAGACCCAGTACTTC
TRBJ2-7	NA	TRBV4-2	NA	CASSQGQGISYEQYF	TGTGCCAGCAGCCAAGGTCAGGGTATCTCCTACGAGCAGTACTTC